This T cell receptor (beta chain) was found in a study of sequential checkpoint blockade in melanoma. The protocol was immunoSEQ multiplex PCR, while the TCRdb copy is restricted to in-frame clones and leaves out a portion. This sample has about 25,000 clones; 77% occur once, and the top ten carry around a fifth. V was shortened by 0 bases and J by 2 bases, with 8 bases between the two germline ends. The CDR3 has 15 residues. Germline CDR1 MNHEY, CDR2 SVGAGI. Treatment indicated: randomized to nivolumab then ipilimumab (arm A) or the reverse (arm B). This chain connects TRBV6-5 to TRBJ1-3; no firm D call. Sequencing was performed on CD8+ T cells sorted from blood (inferred from file names), taken from a patient given nivolumab and ipilimumab in sequence. The receptor was derived from a human donor with melanoma. The CDR3 bases are TGTGCCAGCAGTTACTCGTCGAGTACTGGAAACACCATATATTTT. Amino acids: CASSYSSSTGNTIYF.